Presented here are 17 T cell receptor beta chains from one specimen sequenced in a study of cytotoxic CD8 clonotypes in ibrutinib-treated CLL. Assay used: immunoSEQ multiplex PCR; TCRdb lists only in-frame clones, some missing. Here the sample spans some 160,000 clones, around 84% being singletons. This specimen consisted of PBMCs, obtained after 12 months of ibrutinib treatment. The receptors were gathered from a human donor with chronic lymphocytic leukemia.

The J gene is TRBJ1-4, the V gene TRBV6-5, with 11 bases fitting TRBD1. The CDR3 runs to 14 residues. V lost 6 bases and J lost 8; bases outside the gene matches: 5. Germline V gene sequence: CDR1 MNHEY, CDR2 SVGAGI. CDR3 DNA sequence: TGTGCCAGCAGCACCGGACAGGGGGCCGAAAAACTGTTTTTT. Amino acid sequence: CASSTGQGAEKLFF.

The V gene is TRBV2, the J gene TRBJ2-1; TRBD2 aligns across 8 bases. The V gene's germline CDR1 is SNHLY and CDR2 FYNNEI. The CDR3 is 15 amino acids. The V gene end was trimmed by 5 bases and the J gene end by 5 bases; junction bases not matched to a gene: 8. CDR3 protein: CASSLSGGGHNEQFF. Here the CDR3 DNA reads TGTGCCAGCAGTCTATCCGGGGGGGGCCACAATGAGCAGTTCTTC.

A word on this clone: Other DNA sequences within the sample encode an identical CDR3. This sequence joins TRBV28 and TRBJ1-5; D not certain. This CDR3 contains 16 residues. The V end lost 1 base, the J end lost 0 bases, and 10 bases lay between the germline ends. Germline CDR1 and CDR2: MDHEN and SYDVKM. CDR3 DNA sequence: TGTGCCAGCAGTTTATCGGGCCACTATAGCAATCAGCCCCAGCATTTT. Its translation is CASSLSGHYSNQPQHF.

This clone was seen only once. The gene calls are TRBV30 and TRBJ1-1, with 8 bases aligning to TRBD1. V lost 2 bases and J lost 13; bases outside the gene matches: 9. This CDR3 contains 12 residues. In germline, CDR1 is GTSNPN, CDR2 SVGIG (reference sequence). DNA for the CDR3: TGTGCCTGGAGTCCTTGGACAGGGCTGGTTTTCTTT. It is translated as CAWSPWTGLVFF.

The chain uses TRBV7-2 and TRBJ2-5, with D perhaps TRBD2 (5 bases). Trimming took 5 bases from V and 5 from J, leaving 12 bases between them. The CDR3 extends over 13 amino acids. Germline CDR1 and CDR2: SGHTA and FQGNSA. For the CDR3, the DNA is TGTGCCAGCAGCGCTGTCACTAGGGAGACCCAGTACTTC. It yields the protein CASSAVTRETQYF.

The chain combines TRBV9 with TRBJ2-1; D unclear. V lost 0 bases and J lost 6, with 13 bases in between. Germline-derived CDR1 and CDR2 are SGDLS and YYNGEE. The length of the CDR3 is 15 residues. Here the CDR3 DNA reads TGTGCCAGCAGCGTAGGGTGGGGATATCTCAATGAGCAGTTCTTC. Amino acids: CASSVGWGYLNEQFF.

This clone was observed a handful of times. The chain links TRBV15 to TRBJ1-1; TRBD1 is a possible D gene (5 bases). Trimming left V 1 base short and J 7 bases short, with 16 bases between. Germline CDR1 and CDR2: LNHNV and YYDKDF (reference sequence). This CDR3 region has 15 residues. The chain's CDR3 is CATSRGGGPRLEAFF. CDR3 sequence (DNA): TGTGCCACCAGCAGAGGTGGGGGTCCCCGACTTGAAGCTTTCTTT.

This clone was counted at least ten times. The chain carries TRBV2 and TRBJ2-7; maybe TRBD1 (6 bases). Per germline, CDR1 SNHLY and CDR2 FYNNEI. The CDR3 is 13 residues long. V was clipped by 4 bases and J by 6 bases, with 13 bases between them. The CDR3 is CASSVRTVGEQYF. In DNA form, the CDR3 reads TGTGCCAGCAGTGTTCGGACAGTGGGCGAGCAGTACTTC.

This clone has just a few counts. This sequence joins TRBV18 and TRBJ2-7; 10 bases line up with TRBD2. Looked up from germline, CDR1 is KGHSH and CDR2 is LQKENI. CDR3 length: 17 residues. After removal of 2 bases from V and 0 bases from J, the junction contained 7 bases not matched to a gene. CDR3 in DNA: TGTGCCAGCTCACCAACCACAAGCGGGAGGGCCTCCTACGAGCAGTACTTC. Translation: CASSPTTSGRASYEQYF.

The chain is built from TRBV7-2 and TRBJ1-2; D perhaps matches TRBD1 (6 bases). The CDR3 length is 13 residues. Germline CDR1 and CDR2: SGHTA and FQGNSA. The V end lost 5 bases, the J end lost 6 bases, and 13 bases lay between the germline ends. CDR3 sequence (DNA): TGTGCCAGCAGCCCCGAGGGGGGAAATGGCTACACCTTC. It encodes CASSPEGGNGYTF. Complete variable domain (other parts from reference TRBV7-2 and TRBJ1-2): GAGVSQSPSNKVTEKGKDVELRCDPISGHTALYWYRQSLGQGLEFLIYFQGNSAPDKSGLPSDRFSAERTGGSVSTLTIQRTQQEDSAVYLCASSPEGGNGYTFGSGTRLTVV.

The rearrangement uses TRBV4-3 and TRBJ1-2; 8 nucleotides match TRBD1. The CDR3 has 14 residues. V lost 0 bases to trimming and J lost 8 bases; unmatched junction nucleotides: 5. CDR1 LGHNA and CDR2 YSLEER come from the germline V gene. The CDR3: CASSQEDRVGGYTF. Written as DNA, the CDR3 is TGCGCCAGCAGCCAAGAGGACAGGGTCGGCGGCTACACCTTC.

The rearrangement joins TRBV30 to TRBJ1-6; 7 bases agree with TRBD1. V dropped 0 bases and J dropped 7; count of bases not matched to a gene: 6. Germline-derived CDR1 and CDR2 are GTSNPN and SVGIG (reference sequence). This CDR3 region has 15 residues. The CDR3 DNA is TGTGCCTGGAGTGTACCTCCAGGGGGAAATTCACCCCTCCACTTT. Its protein product is CAWSVPPGGNSPLHF.

The rearrangement links TRBV5-8 to TRBJ1-1; 9 bases agree with TRBD1. The junction had 6 bases not matched to a gene; V was cut back by 4 bases and J by 2 bases. The CDR3 is made up of 15 amino acids. Germline-derived CDR1 and CDR2 are SGHTS and YDEGEE. The CDR3 nucleotides read TGTGCCAGCAGCCTCCGGGACAGGGCCAACACTGAAGCTTTCTTT. It translates to CASSLRDRANTEAFF.

The chain recombines TRBV5-4 with TRBJ2-3; 8 bases map to TRBD1. Germline CDR1 reads SGHNT; CDR2 reads YYREEE (reference sequence). The CDR3 has 15 residues. V lost 0 bases and J lost 1; bases outside the gene matches: 1. CDR3 DNA: TGTGCCAGCAGCTTGGACAGGGGGGGCACAGATACGCAGTATTTT. Protein product: CASSLDRGGTDTQYF.

The chain joins TRBV11-2 to TRBJ2-1; D is possibly TRBD1 (6 bases). Germline V lookup: CDR1 SGHAT, CDR2 FQNNGV. There are 17 residues in the CDR3. With 0 bases removed from V and 6 bases from J, the gap between germline ends came to 18 bases. CDR3 in amino acids: CASSLDRLQGRPNEQFF. Written as DNA, the CDR3 is TGTGCCAGCAGCTTAGATCGGTTACAGGGACGCCCCAATGAGCAGTTCTTC.

J is TRBJ2-5 and V is TRBV12-2; TRBD2 is the table's D call and was not checked against the DNA. TRBV12-2 is a recognized pseudogene. The CDR3 runs 16 residues. CDR3 sequence (DNA): TGTGCAAGTCGCTTAGAGGGCCGGGGGGGCCACGAGACCCAGTACTTC. This gives the protein CASRLEGRGGHETQYF.

This clone has only one observation. CDR3 residues: CASSPDGYGYTF. In DNA, the CDR3 is TGTGCCAGCAGCCCAGATGGCTATGGCTACACCTTC. The V and J genes are TRBV7-9 and TRBJ1-2; no reliable D call. The germline V and J ends were trimmed by 5 bases and 4 bases, with 8 bases remaining between them. The germline V gene has CDR1 SEHNR and CDR2 FQNEAQ (reference sequence). The CDR3 covers 12 residues.